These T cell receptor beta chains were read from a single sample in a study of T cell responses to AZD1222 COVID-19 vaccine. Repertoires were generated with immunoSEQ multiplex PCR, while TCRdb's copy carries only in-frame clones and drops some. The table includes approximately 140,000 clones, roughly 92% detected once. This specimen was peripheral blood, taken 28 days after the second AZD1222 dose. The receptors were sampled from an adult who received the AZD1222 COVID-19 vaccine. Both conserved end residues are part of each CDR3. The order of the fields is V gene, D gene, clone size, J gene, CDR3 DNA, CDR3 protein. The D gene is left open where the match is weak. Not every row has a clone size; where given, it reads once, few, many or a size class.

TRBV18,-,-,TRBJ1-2,TGTGCCAGCTCACTCTTTGAGGGGAGCTATGGCTACACCTTC,CASSLFEGSYGYTF
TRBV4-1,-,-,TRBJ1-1,TGCGCCAGCAGCCAAGGTACAGGCAGCGGGGTCTTT,CASSQGTGSGVF
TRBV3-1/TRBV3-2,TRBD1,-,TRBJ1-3,TGTGCCAGCAGCGTACAGGGGCCGAACACCATATATTTT,CASSVQGPNTIYF
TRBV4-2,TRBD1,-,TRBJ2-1,TGTGCCAGCAGCCAGTCGACCGGGACAGGGTCAGGCGAGCAGTTCTTC,CASSQSTGTGSGEQFF
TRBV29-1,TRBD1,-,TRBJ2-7,TGCAGCGTCTTAGACAGGGTCGAGCAGTACTTC,CSVLDRVEQYF
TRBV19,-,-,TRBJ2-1,TGTGCCAGTAGTATTAAAGCGTGGGCCTACAATGAGCAGTTCTTC,CASSIKAWAYNEQFF
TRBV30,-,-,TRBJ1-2,TGTGCCTGGAGTGTCAGTCGAAAATCCTATGGCTACACCTTC,CAWSVSRKSYGYTF
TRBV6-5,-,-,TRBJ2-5,TGTGCCAGCAGGAGACACCTCCCCCAAGAGACCCAGTACTTC,CASRRHLPQETQYF
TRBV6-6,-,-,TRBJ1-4,TGTGCCAGCAGTTACTCGGACAGCTCTGAAAAACTGTTTTTT,CASSYSDSSEKLFF
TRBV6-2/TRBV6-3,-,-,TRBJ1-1,TGTGCCAGCAGTTACGAGCCCGGCATCGTCCCTGAAGCTTTCTTT,CASSYEPGIVPEAFF
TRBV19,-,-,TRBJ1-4,TGTGCCAGTAGTGGCCAGACAGCAACTAATGAAAAACTGTTTTTT,CASSGQTATNEKLFF
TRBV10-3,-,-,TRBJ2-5,TGTGCCATCAGTGATCAGGACAGACTACAAGAGACCCAGTACTTC,CAISDQDRLQETQYF
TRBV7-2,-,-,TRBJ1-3,TGTGCCAGCAGCTTAGGAAGAGTCGGTGGAAACACCATATATTTT,CASSLGRVGGNTIYF
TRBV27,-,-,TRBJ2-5,TGTGCCAGCAGTTTCGGGCGGTCCCAAGAGACCCAGTACTTC,CASSFGRSQETQYF
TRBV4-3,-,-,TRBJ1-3,TGCGCCAGCAGCCAAGATTCCCCGACGGTCTCTGGAAACACCATATATTTT,CASSQDSPTVSGNTIYF
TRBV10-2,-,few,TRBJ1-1,TGCGCCAGCAGTAGGGGAATAGATACTGAAGCTTTCTTT,CASSRGIDTEAFF
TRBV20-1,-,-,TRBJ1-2,TGCAGTGCTGGAGGGCAGGGTGGCTACACCTTC,CSAGGQGGYTF
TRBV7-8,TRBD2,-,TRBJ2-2,TGTGCCAGCAGCCTCGGGACTAGCGGGAACACCGGGGAGCTGTTTTTT,CASSLGTSGNTGELFF
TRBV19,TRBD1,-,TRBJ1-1,TGTGCCACCGCGACAGGGGGGAACACTGAAGCTTTCTTT,CATATGGNTEAFF
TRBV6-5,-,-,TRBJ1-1,TGTGCCAGCAGAATTACAGGGTACACTGAAGCTTTCTTT,CASRITGYTEAFF
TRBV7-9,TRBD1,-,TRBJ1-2,TGTGCCAGCAGTCAAACAGGGGGCGCATCATATGGCTACACCTTC,CASSQTGGASYGYTF
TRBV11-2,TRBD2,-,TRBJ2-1,TGTGCCAGCATCTACTTAGCGGGGAGCTCCTACAATGAGCAGTTCTTC,CASIYLAGSSYNEQFF
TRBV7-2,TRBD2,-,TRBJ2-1,TGTGCCAGCAGCGCACCGTACCCCCAGCGGGGGTACAATGAGCAGTTCTTC,CASSAPYPQRGYNEQFF
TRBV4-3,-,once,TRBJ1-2,TGCGCCAGCAGCCGTAAAGAGGCTTCAAGGGGCTACACCTTC,CASSRKEASRGYTF
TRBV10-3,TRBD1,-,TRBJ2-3,TGTGCCATCAGGGGAGGGACAGGGAGCGATACGCAGTATTTT,CAIRGGTGSDTQYF
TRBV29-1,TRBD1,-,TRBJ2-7,TGCAGCGTGGCCGGGACAGTAGGCACCTACGAGCAGTACTTC,CSVAGTVGTYEQYF
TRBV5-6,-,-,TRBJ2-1,TGTGCCAGCAGCCGGGACGGCAGCTCCTACAATGAGCAGTTCTTC,CASSRDGSSYNEQFF
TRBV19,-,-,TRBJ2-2,TGTGCCAGTAGTATAGATTGGGCAGACCGGGGCGGGGAGCTGTTTTTT,CASSIDWADRGGELFF
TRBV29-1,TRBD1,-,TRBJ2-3,TGCAGCGTTGCCAGGGGGCGGTCAGATACGCAGTATTTT,CSVARGRSDTQYF
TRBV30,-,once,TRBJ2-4,TGTGCCTCAAGGGGCGGCCTAGCCAAAAACATTCAGTACTTC,CASRGGLAKNIQYF
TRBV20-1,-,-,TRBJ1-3,TGCAGTGCTAGTGCTTCCGGGACACTCTCTGGAAACACCATATATTTT,CSASASGTLSGNTIYF